The clone carrying this T cell receptor (beta chain) was counted at least ten times. Its antigen remains unknown. RNA transcripts served as the template for amplifying TCR beta CDR3 regions. A set of HTBI primers served as the primers for a first-round RT-PCR of the TCR CDR3. One entry per CDR3 protein, called by TCRdb with MiXCR from the multiplex PCR reads. The table records 250,000 to 300,000 distinct CDR3 sequences, approximately 15% of them present only once. The CDR3 consists of 15 residues. V shed 2 bases and J shed 3 bases, with 14 bases lying between them. Germline CDR1 and CDR2: MDHEN and SYDVKM. This entry belongs to a study of T cells in Graves' hyperthyroidism and ophthalmopathy. Overall study findings and caveats: From stable hyperthyroidism, ophthalmopathy was set apart by a 13 V-J model.

Sequencing was performed on blood. This clonotype originated in a woman in her 40s with Graves' hyperthyroidism that later progressed to Graves' ophthalmopathy. The chain links TRBV28 to TRBJ2-7; possibly TRBD1 for D (5 bases). The CDR3 sequence is CASSLLSTVGYEQYF. The CDR3 region has the DNA TGTGCCAGCAGTTTACTCTCGACAGTGGGCTACGAGCAGTACTTC.